This T cell receptor (beta chain) was obtained from a study of regulatory T cells in long-lasting Graves disease (dated by TCRdb to the early 2020s). At the level of the whole study: In the newly diagnosed Graves' disease group, patients had been taking antithyroid drugs for less than 3 months. The study was registered as a clinical trial and conducted in China. A total of around 35 samples underwent TCR sequencing, from about 13 patients with persistent Graves' disease and 20 patients with newly diagnosed Graves' disease. Patients with persistent Graves' disease were compared with patients with newly diagnosed Graves' disease using TCR sequencing and RNA sequencing of peripheral blood. Results the study describes overall, beyond this receptor: Sequencing and analysis were restricted to the TCR beta chain. Preferential use of TRBV28, TRBJ1-2 and TRBJ2-5 was observed in persistent disease, whereas TRBV20-1 and TRBJ2-1 were favored in newly diagnosed disease. Compared with newly diagnosed patients, persistent Graves' disease patients had lower TCR Shannon entropy and fewer highly expanded clones, which suggests clonal expansion. The study examined only peripheral blood because the primary lesion, thyroid tissue, could not be accessed. Persistent patients shared more public clonotypes among themselves (more than 2,500) than newly diagnosed patients did (approximately 970). The small sample size was acknowledged by the authors as a limitation that may reduce accuracy.

The time point label for this specimen denotes: newly diagnosed GD, antithyroid drugs for less than 3 months. For both TCR sequencing and RNA sequencing, RNA was extracted from PBMCs using TRIzol. The diagnosis of Graves' disease followed American Thyroid Association guidelines. The patients came from an endocrinology department in Xi'an, China. Each patient gave roughly 10 milliliters of peripheral blood, collected in an EDTA anticoagulant tube. PBMCs were isolated by Ficoll Paque Plus density gradient separation without further T cell sorting. An Agilent 2100 Bioanalyzer and agarose gel were used to assess RNA quality, and a NanoDrop 2000 was used to measure RNA concentration. The library came from multiplex PCR. Sequencing took place on an Illumina HiSeq 4000. TCR beta libraries were built with iRepertoire HTBI primers and Arm-PCR amplification of CDR3 regions. Before sequencing, the PCR products underwent gel purification. As for the original processing: Gene usage analysis of CDR3 amino acid clonotypes used the approximately 56 TRBV and around 13 TRBJ segments found across samples. COPE and FqMerger were used to merge the filtered high-quality paired reads into contigs. BLAST was used to align contigs to the IMGT TRBV, TRBD and TRBJ reference genes, and CDR3 was defined following IMGT. Highly expanded clones were defined as clonotypes with a frequency above 0.1%. Shannon entropy served as the measure of repertoire diversity, while the Gini coefficient captured V-J evenness. Public clonotypes were defined as clonotypes shared by more than one individual. TCRdb handled the public reads itself, with Q25 trimming in fastp and clone calling in MiXCR, and kept productive beta chains. Duplicate CDR3 protein sequences are folded into a single record with the most common DNA and genes. In this record, the V and J calls reflect TCRdb's handling and not the investigators' own analysis. In all, the sample holds 500,000 or so distinct CDR3 sequences, and 11% to 15% of those were seen once. The top ten constitute about 15% of the sample.

A word on this clonotype: No cognate antigen has been identified for it. The record has no base qualities; no much larger clone is one base away.

The CDR3 runs 15 amino acids, cysteine and phenylalanine included. Solely the CDR3 DNA is kept, with 45 bases framed from the first base. CDR1 is given as SQVTM and CDR2 as ANQGSEA, both from the germline V gene. V ends up 4 bases short and J 1 base short, with an unmatched junction base count of 5. This same sample was also taken into another study, of T cells in Graves' hyperthyroidism and ophthalmopathy. According to the second study: Graves' hyperthyroidism was defined as stable when no progression to ophthalmopathy occurred over 18 months of follow-up. Hyperthyroidism patients were aged 18 to 65 years and newly diagnosed, with disease duration of less than 2 months. The study excluded patients with uncontrolled infections, other autoimmune diseases, pregnancy or lactation. Diagnoses relied on clinical symptoms, serum thyroxine and TRAb, thyroid ultrasound and orbital computed tomography. A first-round RT-PCR of the TCR CDR3 used the HTBI primer set with the Qiagen OneStep RT-PCR kit. Most expanded thyroid clonotypes (frequency above 0.001) were also detected in blood, suggesting blood repertoires may reflect thyroid immune responses. In cross-validation, a model built on a 13 V-J signature told ophthalmopathy apart from stable hyperthyroidism with over 85% sensitivity and around 84% specificity, and in testing the same model reached 80%/75%. In validation, the model predicted progression to ophthalmopathy with approximately 70% sensitivity and 72% to 85% specificity, a median of around 6.6 months before onset. To identify TCR V-J signatures that set the groups apart, the researchers used a discovery cohort of 100 patients, made up of under 45 with Graves' ophthalmopathy and about 60 with stable Graves' hyperthyroidism. Whether ophthalmopathy could be predicted prospectively was tested in an independent validation cohort made up of 18 to 20 hyperthyroidism patients plus 17 patients who later progressed to ophthalmopathy. The approximately 90 discovery patients were randomly split 7:3 into training and test sets. Thyroid tissue and blood T-cell repertoires from six Graves' hyperthyroidism patients were also compared in the study. After sampling, hyperthyroidism patients received methimazole starting at 30 mg daily, and ophthalmopathy patients received high-dose intravenous methylprednisolone. Libraries were constructed in a second round of multiplex PCR, after which size selection and purification were performed. The libraries were sequenced on an Illumina HiSeq2000 using paired-end 100 bp reads. Raw data were processed with SOAPnuke, discarding reads with adapters, uncalled bases, mean Phred below 15, or no exact constant-primer or identifier match. High-quality paired reads were merged with COPE v1.2.5, and unique nucleotide sequences were defined as clonotypes. MiTCR v1.1 was used to align the clonotypes against IMGT TRBV, TRBD and TRBJ reference segments. The analysis was restricted to V-J combinations with a frequency above 0.0001, which together covered 99% to 99.2% of the repertoires. The TCS score was defined as the ratio of F50 (clonal expansion) to E x V (chaos), calculated using BLOSUM62-based TCRdist between CDR3 peptides within each V-J. Welch's t-statistics and random forest reduced approximately 520 V-J features to 13, which were used in a naive Bayes classifier (R e1071). Sample size was not statistically predetermined, and investigators were not blinded to group allocation. TCR Vbeta CDR3 sequencing of fewer than 150 peripheral blood samples (under 45 ophthalmopathy, 75 or so hyperthyroidism and some 17 progressor patients) is reported in the paper.

Rearrangement joined TRBV29-1 to TRBJ2-1, with TRBD2 matching 9 junction bases. The receptor's source is a woman between 45 and 65 years old with Graves disease. Donor details come from another sample of the same person, matched by shared clones. The sample in question was peripheral blood mononuclear cells (PBMCs), obtained at new diagnosis, from a patient treated with antithyroid drugs. The CDR3 protein sequence reads: CSVGRREGSYNEQFF. Here is the DNA: TGCAGCGTTGGCCGGCGGGAGGGGTCCTACAATGAGCAGTTCTTC.